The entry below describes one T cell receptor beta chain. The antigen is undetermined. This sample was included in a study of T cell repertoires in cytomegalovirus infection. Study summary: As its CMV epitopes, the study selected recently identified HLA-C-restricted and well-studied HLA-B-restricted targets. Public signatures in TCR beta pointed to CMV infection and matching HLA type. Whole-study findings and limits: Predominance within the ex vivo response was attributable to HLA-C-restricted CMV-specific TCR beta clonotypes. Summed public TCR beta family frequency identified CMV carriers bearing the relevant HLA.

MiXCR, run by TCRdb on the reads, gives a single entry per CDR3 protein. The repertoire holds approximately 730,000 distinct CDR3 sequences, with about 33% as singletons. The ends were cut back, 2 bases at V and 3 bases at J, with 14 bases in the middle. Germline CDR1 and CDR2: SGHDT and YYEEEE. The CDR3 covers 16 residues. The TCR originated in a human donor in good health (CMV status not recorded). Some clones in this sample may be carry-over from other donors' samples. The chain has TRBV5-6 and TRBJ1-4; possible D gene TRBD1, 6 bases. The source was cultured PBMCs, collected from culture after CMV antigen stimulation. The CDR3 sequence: CASSFWGGAANEKLFF. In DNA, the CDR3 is TGTGCCAGCAGCTTTTGGGGGGGCGCAGCTAATGAAAAACTGTTTTTT.